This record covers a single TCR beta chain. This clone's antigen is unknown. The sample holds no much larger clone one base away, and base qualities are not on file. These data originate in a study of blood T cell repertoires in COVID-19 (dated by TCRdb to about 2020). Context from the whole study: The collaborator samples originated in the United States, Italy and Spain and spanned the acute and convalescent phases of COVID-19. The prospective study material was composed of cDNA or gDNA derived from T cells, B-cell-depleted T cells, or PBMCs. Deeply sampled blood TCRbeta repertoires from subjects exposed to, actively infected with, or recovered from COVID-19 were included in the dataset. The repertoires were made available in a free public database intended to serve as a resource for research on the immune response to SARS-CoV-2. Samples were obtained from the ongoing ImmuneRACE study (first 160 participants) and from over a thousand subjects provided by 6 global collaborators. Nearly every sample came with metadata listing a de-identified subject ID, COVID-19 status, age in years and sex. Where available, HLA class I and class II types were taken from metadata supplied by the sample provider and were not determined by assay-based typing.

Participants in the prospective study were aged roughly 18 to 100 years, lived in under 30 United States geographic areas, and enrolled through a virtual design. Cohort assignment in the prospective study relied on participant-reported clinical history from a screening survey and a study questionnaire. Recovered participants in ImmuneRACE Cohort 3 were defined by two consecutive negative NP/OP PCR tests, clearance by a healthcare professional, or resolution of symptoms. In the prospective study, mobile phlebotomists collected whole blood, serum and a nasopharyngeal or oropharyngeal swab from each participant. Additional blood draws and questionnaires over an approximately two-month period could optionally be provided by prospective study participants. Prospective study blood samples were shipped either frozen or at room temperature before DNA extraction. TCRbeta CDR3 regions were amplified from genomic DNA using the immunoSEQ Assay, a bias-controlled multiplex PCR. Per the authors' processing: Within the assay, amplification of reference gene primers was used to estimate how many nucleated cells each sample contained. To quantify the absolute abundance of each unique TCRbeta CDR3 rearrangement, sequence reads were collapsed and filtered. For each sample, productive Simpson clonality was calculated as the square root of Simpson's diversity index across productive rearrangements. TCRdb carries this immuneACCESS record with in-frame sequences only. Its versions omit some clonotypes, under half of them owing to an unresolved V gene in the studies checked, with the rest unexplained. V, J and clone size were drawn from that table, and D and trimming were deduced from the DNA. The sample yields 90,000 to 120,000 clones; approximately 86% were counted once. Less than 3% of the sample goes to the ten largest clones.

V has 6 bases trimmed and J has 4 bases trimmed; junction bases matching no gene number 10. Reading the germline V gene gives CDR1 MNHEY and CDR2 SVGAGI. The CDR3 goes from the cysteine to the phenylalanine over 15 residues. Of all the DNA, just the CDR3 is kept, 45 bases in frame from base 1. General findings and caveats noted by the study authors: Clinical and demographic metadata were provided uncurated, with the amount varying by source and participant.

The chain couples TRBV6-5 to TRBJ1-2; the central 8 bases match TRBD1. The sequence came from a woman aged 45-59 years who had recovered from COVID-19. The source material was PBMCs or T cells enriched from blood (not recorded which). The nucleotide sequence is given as TGTGCCAGCAGCTCGCCCAGGACAGGGAGCTATGGCTACACCTTC. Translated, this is CASSSPRTGSYGYTF.